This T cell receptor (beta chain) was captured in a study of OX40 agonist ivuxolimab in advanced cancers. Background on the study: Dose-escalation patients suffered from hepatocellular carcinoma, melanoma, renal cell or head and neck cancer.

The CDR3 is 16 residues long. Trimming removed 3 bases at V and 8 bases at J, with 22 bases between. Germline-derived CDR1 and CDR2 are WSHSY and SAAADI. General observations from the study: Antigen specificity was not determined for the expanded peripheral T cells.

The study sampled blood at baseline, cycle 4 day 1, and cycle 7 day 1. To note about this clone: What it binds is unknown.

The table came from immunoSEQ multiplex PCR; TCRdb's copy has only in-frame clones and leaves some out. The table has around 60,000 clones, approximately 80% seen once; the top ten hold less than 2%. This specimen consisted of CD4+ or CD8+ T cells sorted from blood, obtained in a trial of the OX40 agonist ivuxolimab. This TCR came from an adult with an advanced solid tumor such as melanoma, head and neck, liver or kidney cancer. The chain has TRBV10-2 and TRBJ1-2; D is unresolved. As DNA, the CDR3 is TGCGCCAGCAGTGAAGGGAATCTTGATTTACGTAGCGGCTACACCTTC. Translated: CASSEGNLDLRSGYTF.